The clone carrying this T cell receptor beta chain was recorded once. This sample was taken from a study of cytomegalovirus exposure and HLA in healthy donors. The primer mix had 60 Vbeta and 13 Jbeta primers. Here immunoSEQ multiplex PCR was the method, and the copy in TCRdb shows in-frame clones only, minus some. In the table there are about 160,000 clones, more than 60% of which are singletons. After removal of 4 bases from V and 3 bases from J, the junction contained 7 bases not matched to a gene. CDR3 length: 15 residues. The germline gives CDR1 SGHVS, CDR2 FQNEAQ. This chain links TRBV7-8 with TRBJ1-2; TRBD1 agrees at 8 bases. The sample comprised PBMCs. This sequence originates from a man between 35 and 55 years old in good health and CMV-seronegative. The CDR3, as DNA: TGTGCCAGCAGCTACGACAGGGGAAGGGACTATGGCTACACCTTC. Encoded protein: CASSYDRGRDYGYTF. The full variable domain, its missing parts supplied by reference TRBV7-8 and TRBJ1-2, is GAGVSQSPRYKVAKRGQDVALRCDPISGHVSLFWYQQALGQGPEFLTYFQNEAQLDKSGLPSDRFFAERPEGSVSTLKIQRTQQEDSAVYLCASSYDRGRDYGYTFGSGTRLTVV.